This TCR beta chain stems from a study of tumor-infiltrating lymphocytes in localized non-small cell lung cancer. General study points: Tumors had more T cell infiltration than uninvolved lung, per TCRbeta sequencing and CD3 counts.

Points on this clone: Antigen: not known.

Germline V gene data show CDR1 as SSHAT and CDR2 as FNYEAQ (reference sequence). Unmatched junction bases numbered 1, after V lost 4 bases and J lost 0 bases. The CDR3 sequence is 15 residues long. TCRdb keeps only in-frame clones here, not all; method: immunoSEQ multiplex PCR. Seen here are approximately 13,000 clones, around 75% observed once, and the top ten hold roughly 4.5%. This chain links TRBV7-7 with TRBJ2-2; 8 bases match TRBD2. Sequencing input: lung tumor tissue. This receptor was taken from a human donor with non-small cell lung cancer. Written as DNA, the CDR3 is TGTGCCAGCAGCTCTAGCGGGTCGAACACCGGGGAGCTGTTTTTT. Protein sequence: CASSSSGSNTGELFF.